The present TCR beta chain was sequenced within a study of response to subunit inactivated influenza vaccine. Overall study results and limits: The authors suggested that every seasonal influenza vaccination recruits few new T cells.

A few counts support this clonotype. The antigen remains unidentified. TCRdb fed the RT-PCR reads into MiXCR, producing one record per CDR3 protein. The sample shows approximately 230,000 distinct CDR3 sequences, 12% of them seen only once. This material consisted of non-naive T cells sorted from PBMCs, taken less than 15 days before vaccination. The origin of this receptor is a man in his fifties who received an inactivated influenza vaccine.

The CDR3 here is CASSPDGFSYNEQFF. The CDR3 bases are TGTGCCAGCAGCCCGGACGGTTTCTCCTACAATGAGCAGTTCTTC. The rearrangement joins TRBV12-3 or TRBV12-4 to TRBJ2-1, with D unresolved. The CDR3 has 15 amino acids. The V gene lost 6 bases and the J gene lost 0 bases, with 12 bases spanning the gap.